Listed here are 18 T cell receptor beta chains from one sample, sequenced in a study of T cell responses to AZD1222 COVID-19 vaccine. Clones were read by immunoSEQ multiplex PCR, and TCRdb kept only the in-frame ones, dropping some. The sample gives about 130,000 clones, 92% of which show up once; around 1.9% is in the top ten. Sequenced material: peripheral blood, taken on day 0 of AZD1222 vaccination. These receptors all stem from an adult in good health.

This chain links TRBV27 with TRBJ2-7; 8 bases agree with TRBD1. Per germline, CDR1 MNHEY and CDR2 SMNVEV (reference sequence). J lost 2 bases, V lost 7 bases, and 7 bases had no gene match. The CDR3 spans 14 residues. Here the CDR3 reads CASTQDRDAYEQYF. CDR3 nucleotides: TGTGCCAGCACCCAGGACAGGGACGCCTACGAGCAGTACTTC.

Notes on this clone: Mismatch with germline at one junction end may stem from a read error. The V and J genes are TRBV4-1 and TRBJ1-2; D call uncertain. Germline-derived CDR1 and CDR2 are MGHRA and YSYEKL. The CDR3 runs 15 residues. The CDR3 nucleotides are TGCGCCAGCAGGCAAGTCGGGCGGCGAAACTATGGCTACACCTTC. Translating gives CASRQVGRRNYGYTF.

The CDR3 bases are TGTGCCAGCACCATCCGTGGTCTCCAAGAGACCCAGTACTTC. It encodes CASTIRGLQETQYF. The chain recombines TRBV7-9 with TRBJ2-5; D is undetermined. Germline-derived CDR1 and CDR2 are SEHNR and FQNEAQ (reference sequence). The CDR3 consists of 14 residues. V lost 7 bases, J lost 1 base, and 13 bases lay in between.

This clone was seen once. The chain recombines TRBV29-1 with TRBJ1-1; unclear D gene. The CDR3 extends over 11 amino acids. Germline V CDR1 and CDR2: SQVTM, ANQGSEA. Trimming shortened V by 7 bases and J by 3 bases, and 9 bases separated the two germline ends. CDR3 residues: CSGGWDTEAFF. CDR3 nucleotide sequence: TGCAGCGGCGGATGGGACACTGAAGCTTTCTTT.

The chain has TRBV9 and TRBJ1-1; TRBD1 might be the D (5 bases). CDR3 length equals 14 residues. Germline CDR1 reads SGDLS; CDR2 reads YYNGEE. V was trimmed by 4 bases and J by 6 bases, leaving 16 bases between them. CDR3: CASSTGRATPEAFF. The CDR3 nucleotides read TGTGCCAGCAGCACTGGCAGGGCCACCCCTGAAGCTTTCTTT.

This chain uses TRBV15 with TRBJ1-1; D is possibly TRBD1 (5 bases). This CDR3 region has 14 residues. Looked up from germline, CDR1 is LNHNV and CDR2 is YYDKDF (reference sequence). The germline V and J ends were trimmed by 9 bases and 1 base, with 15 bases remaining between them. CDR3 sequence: CATSLGARNTEAFF. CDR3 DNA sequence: TGTGCCACGAGCCTCGGGGCAAGGAACACTGAAGCTTTCTTT.

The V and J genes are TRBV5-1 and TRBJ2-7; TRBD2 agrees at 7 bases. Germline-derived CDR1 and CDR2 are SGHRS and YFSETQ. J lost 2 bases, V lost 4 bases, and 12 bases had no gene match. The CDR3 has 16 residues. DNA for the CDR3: TGCGCCAGCAGCGAAGACACCGGACTAGATACCTACGAGCAGTACTTC. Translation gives CASSEDTGLDTYEQYF. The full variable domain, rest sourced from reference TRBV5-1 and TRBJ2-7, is KAGVTQTPRYLIKTRGQQVTLSCSPISGHRSVSWYQQTPGQGLQFLFEYFSETQRNKGNFPGRFSGRQFSNSRSEMNVSTLELGDSALYLCASSEDTGLDTYEQYFGPGTRLTVT.

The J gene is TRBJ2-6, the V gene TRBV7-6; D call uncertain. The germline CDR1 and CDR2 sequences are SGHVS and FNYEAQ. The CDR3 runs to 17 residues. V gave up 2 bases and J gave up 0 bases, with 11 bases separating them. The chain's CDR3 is CASSLWPVPSGANVLTF. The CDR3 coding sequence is TGTGCCAGCAGCTTATGGCCCGTTCCCTCTGGGGCCAACGTCCTGACTTTC. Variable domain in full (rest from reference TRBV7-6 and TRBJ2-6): GAGVSQSPRYKVTKRGQDVALRCDPISGHVSLYWYRQALGQGPEFLTYFNYEAQQDKSGLPNDRFSAERPEGSISTLTIQRTEQRDSAMYRCASSLWPVPSGANVLTFGAGSRLTVL.

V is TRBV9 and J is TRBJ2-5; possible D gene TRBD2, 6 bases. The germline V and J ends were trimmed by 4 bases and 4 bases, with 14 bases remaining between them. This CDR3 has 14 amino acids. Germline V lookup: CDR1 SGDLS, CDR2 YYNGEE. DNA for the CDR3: TGTGCCAGCAGCCCTAGTGGAGGGACAGAGACCCAGTACTTC. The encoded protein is CASSPSGGTETQYF. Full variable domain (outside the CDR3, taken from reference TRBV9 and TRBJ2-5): DSGVTQTPKHLITATGQRVTLRCSPRSGDLSVYWYQQSLDQGLQFLIQYYNGEERAKGNILERFSAQQFPDLHSELNLSSLELGDSALYFCASSPSGGTETQYFGPGTRLLVL.

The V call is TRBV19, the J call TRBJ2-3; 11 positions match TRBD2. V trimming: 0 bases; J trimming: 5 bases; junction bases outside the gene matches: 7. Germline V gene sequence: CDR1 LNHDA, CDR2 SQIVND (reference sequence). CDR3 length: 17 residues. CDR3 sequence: CASSIDRASGGIDTQYF. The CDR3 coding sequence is TGTGCCAGTAGTATAGATCGTGCTAGCGGGGGGATAGATACGCAGTATTTT.

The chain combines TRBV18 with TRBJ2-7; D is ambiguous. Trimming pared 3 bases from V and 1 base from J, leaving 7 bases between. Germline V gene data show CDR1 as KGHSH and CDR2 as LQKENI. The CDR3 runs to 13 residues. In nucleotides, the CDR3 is TGTGCCAGCTCACCGGGCAGGTCCTACGAGCAGTACTTC. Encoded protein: CASSPGRSYEQYF.

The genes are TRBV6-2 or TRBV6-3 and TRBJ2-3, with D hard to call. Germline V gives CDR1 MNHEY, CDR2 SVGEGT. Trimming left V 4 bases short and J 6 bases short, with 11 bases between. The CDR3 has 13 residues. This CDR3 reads CASSWVGLDTQYF. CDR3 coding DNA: TGTGCCAGCAGTTGGGTTGGGCTCGATACGCAGTATTTT.

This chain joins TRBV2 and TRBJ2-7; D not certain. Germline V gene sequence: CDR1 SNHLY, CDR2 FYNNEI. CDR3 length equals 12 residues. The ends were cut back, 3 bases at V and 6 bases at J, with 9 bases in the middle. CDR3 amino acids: CASSDGVPEQYF. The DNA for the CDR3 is TGTGCCAGCAGTGATGGGGTTCCCGAGCAGTACTTC.

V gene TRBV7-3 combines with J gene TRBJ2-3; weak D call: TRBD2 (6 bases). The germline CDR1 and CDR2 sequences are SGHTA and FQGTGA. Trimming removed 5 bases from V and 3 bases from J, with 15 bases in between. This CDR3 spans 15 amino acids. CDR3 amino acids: CASSLRGLDTDTQYF. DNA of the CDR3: TGTGCCAGCAGCCTAAGGGGACTGGATACAGATACGCAGTATTTT.

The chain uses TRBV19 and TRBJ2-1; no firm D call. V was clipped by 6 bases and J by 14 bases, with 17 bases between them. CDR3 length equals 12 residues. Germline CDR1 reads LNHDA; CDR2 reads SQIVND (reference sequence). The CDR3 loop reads CASSGPLSSKFF. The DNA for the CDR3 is TGTGCCAGTAGCGGCCCTCTTTCCTCTAAGTTCTTC.

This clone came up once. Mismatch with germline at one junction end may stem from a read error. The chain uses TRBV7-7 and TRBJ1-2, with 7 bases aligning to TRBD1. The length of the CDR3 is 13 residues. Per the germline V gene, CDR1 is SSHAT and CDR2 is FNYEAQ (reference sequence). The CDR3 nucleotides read TGTGCTAGCAGCGAGCAGGGGGGCTATGGCTACACCTTC. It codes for CASSEQGGYGYTF. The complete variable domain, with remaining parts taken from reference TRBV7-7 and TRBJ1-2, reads GAGVSQSPRYKVTKRGQDVTLRCDPISSHATLYWYQQALGQGPEFLTYFNYEAQPDKSGLPSDRFSAERPEGSISTLTIQRTEQRDSAMYRCASSEQGGYGYTFGSGTRLTVV.

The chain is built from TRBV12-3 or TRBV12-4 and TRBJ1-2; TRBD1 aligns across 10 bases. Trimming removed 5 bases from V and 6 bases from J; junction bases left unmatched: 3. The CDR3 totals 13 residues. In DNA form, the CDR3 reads TGTGCCAGCAGTCCGGGGACAGGGGATGGCTACACCTTC. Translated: CASSPGTGDGYTF.

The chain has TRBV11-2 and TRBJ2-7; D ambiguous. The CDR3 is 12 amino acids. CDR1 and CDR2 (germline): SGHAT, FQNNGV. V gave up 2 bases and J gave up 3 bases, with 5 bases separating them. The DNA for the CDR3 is TGTGCCAGCAGCTTATTAGGCTACGAGCAGTACTTC. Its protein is CASSLLGYEQYF.